This TCR beta chain comes out of a study of cytomegalovirus exposure and HLA in healthy donors. The study, taken as a whole, reports: CMV antigen specificity was confirmed in vitro for three CMV-associated chains. A classifier reportedly called cytomegalovirus status with high sensitivity and specificity.

Per germline, CDR1 LNHDA and CDR2 SQIVND (reference sequence). The V end was cut by 3 bases, the J end by 2 bases, with 8 bases between. CDR3 length: 15 amino acids. The primer mix had 60 Vbeta and 13 Jbeta primers. Sequencing used immunoSEQ multiplex PCR; TCRdb keeps in-frame clones, though not all of them. Found here are about 120,000 clones, 77% of them singletons; the top ten hold approximately 11%. Turning to this clone: Antigen unknown.

This clonotype was obtained from a man aged 40-55 years in good health and CMV-seropositive. This chain connects TRBV19 to TRBJ2-6, with D maybe TRBD2 (6 bases). The specimen sequenced was PBMCs. The CDR3, as DNA: TGTGCCAGTAGTATCCCGGGAGCTGGGGCCAACGTCCTGACTTTC. Translated: CASSIPGAGANVLTF. The whole variable domain, remainder taken from reference TRBV19 and TRBJ2-6, is DGGITQSPKYLFRKEGQNVTLSCEQNLNHDAMYWYRQDPGQGLRLIYYSQIVNDFQKGDIAEGYSVSREKKESFPLTVTSAQKNPTAFYLCASSIPGAGANVLTFGAGSRLTVL.